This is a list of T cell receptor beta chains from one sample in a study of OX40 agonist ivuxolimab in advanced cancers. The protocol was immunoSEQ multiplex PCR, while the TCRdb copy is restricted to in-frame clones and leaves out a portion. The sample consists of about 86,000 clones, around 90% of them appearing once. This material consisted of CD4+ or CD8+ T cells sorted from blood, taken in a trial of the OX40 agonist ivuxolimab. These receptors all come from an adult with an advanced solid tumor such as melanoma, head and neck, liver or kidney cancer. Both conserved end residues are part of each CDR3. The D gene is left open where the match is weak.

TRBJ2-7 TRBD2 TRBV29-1 CSVELPSGNYEQYF
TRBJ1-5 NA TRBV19 CATWAAGNQPQHF
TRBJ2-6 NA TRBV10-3 CAIKGGSGANVLTF
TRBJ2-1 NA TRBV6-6 CASSPAGNEQFF
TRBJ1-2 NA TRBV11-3 CASSSGQYYGYTF
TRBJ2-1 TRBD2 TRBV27 CASSSRGLAGGPIF
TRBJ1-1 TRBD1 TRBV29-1 CSAEGGLGDTEAFF
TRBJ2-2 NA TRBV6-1 CASSEALTRRKSGELFF
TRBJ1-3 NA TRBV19 CASTPGVGGTSGNTIYF
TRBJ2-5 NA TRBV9 CASSPGDELMWTQYF
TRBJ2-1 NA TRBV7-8 CASSPPITEKRGNEQFF
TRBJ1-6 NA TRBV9 CASSVETASNSPLHF
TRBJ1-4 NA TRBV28 CASSFGSLGTNEKLFF
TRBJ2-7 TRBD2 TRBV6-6 CASHREAGEQYF
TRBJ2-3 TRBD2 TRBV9 CASSVGLGTSGITDTQYF
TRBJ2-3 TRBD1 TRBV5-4 CASRDWGTGAKTDTQYF
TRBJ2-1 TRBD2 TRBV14 CASSQDGTSGNEQFF
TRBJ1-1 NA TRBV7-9 CASSWETEAFF
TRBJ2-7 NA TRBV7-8 CASSFLLRDEQYF
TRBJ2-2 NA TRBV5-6 CASSLRFTTGELFF
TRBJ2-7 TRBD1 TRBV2 CASSEGPGQGYEQYF
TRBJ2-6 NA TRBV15 CATSSVMANVLTF
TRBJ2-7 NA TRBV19 CASSITASYEQYF
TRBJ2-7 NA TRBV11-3 CASSNLGRSTYEQYF
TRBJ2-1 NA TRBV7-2 CASSFVGSSYNEQFF
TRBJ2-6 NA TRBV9 CASSDSGANVLTF
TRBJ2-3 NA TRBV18 CASSPAGRGNWALDTQYF
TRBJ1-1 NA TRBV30 CAWGADLNTEAFF
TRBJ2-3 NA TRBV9 CASSVDGKRTDTQYF
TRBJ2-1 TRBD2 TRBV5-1 CASSLGTSGAYNEQFF
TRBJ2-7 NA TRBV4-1 CASSPRQTLSYEQYF
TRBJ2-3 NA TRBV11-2 CASSQHPGLTDTQYF
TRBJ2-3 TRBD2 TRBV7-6 CASSLALAGEGVRPDTQYF
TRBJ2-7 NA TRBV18 CASSRGRLLAYEQYF
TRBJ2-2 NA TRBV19 CASALGTPGELFF
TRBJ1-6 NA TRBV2 CASSDFQFSYNSPLHF
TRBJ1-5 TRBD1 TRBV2 CASSGQGVGNQPQHF
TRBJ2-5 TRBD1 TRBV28 CASSFSQGEETQYF
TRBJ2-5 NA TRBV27 CASSLNAEETQYF
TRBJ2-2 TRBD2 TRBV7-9 CASSLSIGLAVNTGELFF
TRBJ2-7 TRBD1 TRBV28 CASSFYGTGRGSVEQYF
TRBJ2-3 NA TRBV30 CAWREIWPFADTQYF
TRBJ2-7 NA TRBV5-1 CASSGVRDWQYEQYF
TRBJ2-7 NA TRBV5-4 CASSLGPADYEQYF
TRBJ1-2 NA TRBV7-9 CASSLVPGRNYGYTF
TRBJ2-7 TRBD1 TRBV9 CASSVSGTGAIYEQYF
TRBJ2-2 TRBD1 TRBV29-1 CSVEGTGNTGELFF
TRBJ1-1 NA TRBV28 CASSGPRDPRGTEAFF
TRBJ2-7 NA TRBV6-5 CASGSVGQGIHEQYF
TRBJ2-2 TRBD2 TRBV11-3 CASSTTNSGSTELFF
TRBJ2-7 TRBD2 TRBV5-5 CASSTGLAGGSNEQYF
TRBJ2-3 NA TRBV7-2 CASSLLDTQYF
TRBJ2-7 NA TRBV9 CASSGGISSYEQYF
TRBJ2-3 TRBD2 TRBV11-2 CASSNLGLAGIGGTDTQYF
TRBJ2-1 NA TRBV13 CASSVRGAAYAEQFF
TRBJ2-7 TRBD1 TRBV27 CASRQPGQGAYEQYF
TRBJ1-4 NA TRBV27 CASSIKANEKLFF
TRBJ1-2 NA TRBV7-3 CASSLDREYGYTF
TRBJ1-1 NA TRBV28 CASSPTPHTEAFF
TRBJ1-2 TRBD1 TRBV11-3 CASSLGTGEHGYTF